This TCR beta chain was identified in a study of T cells in Graves' hyperthyroidism and ophthalmopathy. Study-level points and caveats: Ophthalmopathy stood apart from stable hyperthyroidism in a 13 V-J model.

It was RNA transcripts that yielded the amplified TCR beta CDR3 regions. Using the HTBI primer set, a first-round RT-PCR was run on the TCR CDR3. TCRdb reprocessed the multiplex PCR reads with MiXCR, giving one entry per CDR3 protein. The data show 650,000 to 850,000 distinct CDR3 sequences, with around 20% seen just once and 15% to 20% held by the top ten. This clonotype occurred many times. Its target is not known. This CDR3 spans 18 amino acids. The V gene lost 5 bases and the J gene lost 2 bases, with 22 bases spanning the gap. CDR1 SEHNR and CDR2 FQNEAQ come from the germline V gene (reference sequence). Reasons for excluding patients were uncontrolled infection, other autoimmune disease, pregnancy or lactation. Clinical symptoms, serum thyroxine and TRAb, thyroid ultrasound and orbital computed tomography together formed the diagnostic basis.

The origin of this receptor is a woman aged 50 to 65 with Graves' hyperthyroidism that later progressed to Graves' ophthalmopathy. The sample taken for sequencing was blood. The chain links TRBV7-9 to TRBJ2-1; maybe TRBD1 (6 bases). CDR3 nucleotide sequence: TGTGCCAGCAGCCCACCTATTCGGAAGACAGGTACCTACAATGAGCAGTTCTTC. It is translated as CASSPPIRKTGTYNEQFF.